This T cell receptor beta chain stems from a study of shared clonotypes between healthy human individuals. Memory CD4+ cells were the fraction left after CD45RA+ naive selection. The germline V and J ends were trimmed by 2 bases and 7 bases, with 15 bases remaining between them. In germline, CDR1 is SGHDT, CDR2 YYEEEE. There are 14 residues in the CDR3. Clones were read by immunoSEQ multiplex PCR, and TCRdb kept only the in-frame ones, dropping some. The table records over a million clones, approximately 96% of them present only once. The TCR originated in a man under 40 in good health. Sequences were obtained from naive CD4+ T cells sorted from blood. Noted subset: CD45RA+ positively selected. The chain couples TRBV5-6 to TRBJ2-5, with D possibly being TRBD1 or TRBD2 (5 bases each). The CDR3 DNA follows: TGTGCCAGCAGCTTCGGGACGGCACGAATGACCCAGTACTTC. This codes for CASSFGTARMTQYF.